These T cell receptor beta chains were read from a single sample in a study of blood T cells in healthy people across ages. Each CDR3 protein is one row after TCRdb ran MiXCR on the 5' RACE reads. The sample lists hundreds of thousands of distinct CDR3 sequences; over 45% were seen once. The specimen sequenced was blood. The receptor set was obtained from a woman aged 60-75 years in good health. CDR3s include the opening cysteine and the closing phenylalanine or tryptophan. The D gene is left open where the match is weak. Some rows have no size entry. The others give once, few or many, or a class for an expanded clone.

v_call: TRBV20-1
j_call: TRBJ1-5
d_call: TRBD1
clone_size: -
cdr3_aa: CSAHPTGSNQPQHF
cdr3_nt: TGCAGTGCTCACCCGACAGGGAGCAATCAGCCCCAGCATTTT

v_call: TRBV7-2
j_call: TRBJ2-1
d_call: -
clone_size: -
cdr3_aa: CASSLSASGKYNEQFF
cdr3_nt: TGTGCCAGCAGCTTAAGTGCATCAGGGAAATACAATGAGCAGTTCTTC

v_call: TRBV2
j_call: TRBJ2-5
d_call: TRBD2
clone_size: -
cdr3_aa: CASHWTSGIETQYF
cdr3_nt: TGTGCCAGCCATTGGACTAGCGGGATAGAGACCCAGTACTTC

v_call: TRBV20-1
j_call: TRBJ2-6
d_call: TRBD1
clone_size: once
cdr3_aa: CSAKHRDSQISGANVLTF
cdr3_nt: TGCAGTGCTAAGCACCGGGACAGTCAAATTTCTGGGGCCAACGTCCTGACTTTC

v_call: TRBV4-2
j_call: TRBJ2-3
d_call: -
clone_size: few
cdr3_aa: CASSQDWLASTDTQYF
cdr3_nt: TGCGCCAGCAGCCAAGATTGGCTAGCGAGCACAGATACGCAGTATTTT

v_call: TRBV7-8
j_call: TRBJ2-4
d_call: TRBD1
clone_size: -
cdr3_aa: CASSMNRGNIQYF
cdr3_nt: TGTGCCAGCAGCATGAACAGGGGAAACATTCAGTACTTC

v_call: TRBV20-1
j_call: TRBJ1-2
d_call: TRBD1
clone_size: -
cdr3_aa: CSADRGVYGYTF
cdr3_nt: TGCAGTGCTGACAGGGGGGTCTATGGCTACACCTTC

v_call: TRBV29-1
j_call: TRBJ2-7
d_call: TRBD2
clone_size: few
cdr3_aa: CSVGRTSGSSYEQYF
cdr3_nt: TGCAGCGTTGGCCGAACTAGCGGGAGCTCCTACGAGCAGTACTTC

v_call: TRBV7-9
j_call: TRBJ2-7
d_call: TRBD2
clone_size: -
cdr3_aa: CASSAGGRRYEQYF
cdr3_nt: TGTGCCAGCAGCGCCGGCGGGAGAAGGTACGAGCAGTACTTC

v_call: TRBV20-1
j_call: TRBJ2-6
d_call: -
clone_size: few
cdr3_aa: CSARTYSRGSGANVLTF
cdr3_nt: TGCAGTGCGCGGACCTATTCTAGGGGCTCTGGGGCCAACGTCCTGACTTTC

v_call: TRBV5-1
j_call: TRBJ2-3
d_call: TRBD1
clone_size: -
cdr3_aa: CATGRDRPGDTQYF
cdr3_nt: TGCGCCACCGGAAGGGACAGACCAGGAGATACGCAGTATTTT

v_call: TRBV20-1
j_call: TRBJ2-7
d_call: -
clone_size: -
cdr3_aa: CSATPTNRAVSYEQYF
cdr3_nt: TGCAGTGCTACGCCCACTAACAGGGCGGTCTCCTACGAGCAGTACTTC

v_call: TRBV28
j_call: TRBJ2-2
d_call: -
clone_size: -
cdr3_aa: CASSLRIYAGELFF
cdr3_nt: TGTGCCAGCAGTTTAAGGATATACGCCGGGGAGCTGTTTTTT

v_call: TRBV29-1
j_call: TRBJ2-5
d_call: TRBD2
clone_size: -
cdr3_aa: CSALAGEGTQYF
cdr3_nt: TGCAGCGCCTTAGCGGGAGAGGGGACCCAGTACTTC

v_call: TRBV7-2
j_call: TRBJ2-1
d_call: TRBD2
clone_size: -
cdr3_aa: CASSRIAGGGYNEQFF
cdr3_nt: TGTGCCAGCAGCAGAATAGCGGGAGGGGGGTACAATGAGCAGTTCTTC

v_call: TRBV29-1
j_call: TRBJ1-1
d_call: -
clone_size: -
cdr3_aa: CGVLQRANTEAFF
cdr3_nt: TGCGGCGTCTTACAGCGCGCAAACACTGAAGCTTTCTTT

v_call: TRBV5-1
j_call: TRBJ2-5
d_call: TRBD2
clone_size: few
cdr3_aa: CASSLDSGMETQYF
cdr3_nt: TGCGCCAGCAGCTTGGATAGCGGGATGGAGACCCAGTACTTC

v_call: TRBV14
j_call: TRBJ2-1
d_call: -
clone_size: -
cdr3_aa: CASSQVGTYNEQFF
cdr3_nt: TGTGCCAGCAGCCAAGTTGGGACCTACAATGAGCAGTTCTTC

v_call: TRBV9
j_call: TRBJ2-7
d_call: TRBD1
clone_size: -
cdr3_aa: CASSVDPVPGTGTYEQYF
cdr3_nt: TGTGCCAGCAGCGTCGATCCAGTCCCCGGGACAGGGACCTACGAGCAGTACTTC

v_call: TRBV7-2
j_call: TRBJ2-3
d_call: -
clone_size: -
cdr3_aa: CASSERGTSTDTQYF
cdr3_nt: TGTGCCAGCAGCGAACGGGGGACTAGCACAGATACGCAGTATTTT

v_call: TRBV7-2
j_call: TRBJ2-7
d_call: -
clone_size: many
cdr3_aa: CASSLFNEQYF
cdr3_nt: TGTGCCAGCAGCTTATTCAACGAGCAGTACTTC

v_call: TRBV7-2
j_call: TRBJ1-2
d_call: -
clone_size: -
cdr3_aa: CASSFNRVTNYGYTF
cdr3_nt: TGTGCCAGCAGCTTCAACAGAGTAACTAACTATGGCTACACCTTC

v_call: TRBV28
j_call: TRBJ2-5
d_call: -
clone_size: -
cdr3_aa: CATAGQHQETQYF
cdr3_nt: TGTGCCACTGCGGGACAGCACCAAGAGACCCAGTACTTC

v_call: TRBV29-1
j_call: TRBJ1-2
d_call: TRBD1
clone_size: -
cdr3_aa: CSVVGQGNDGYTF
cdr3_nt: TGCAGCGTCGTGGGACAGGGGAACGATGGCTACACCTTC

v_call: TRBV7-2
j_call: TRBJ2-1
d_call: TRBD2
clone_size: many
cdr3_aa: CASSQLAGGYNEQFF
cdr3_nt: TGTGCCAGCAGCCAACTAGCGGGAGGCTACAATGAGCAGTTCTTC

v_call: TRBV6-6
j_call: TRBJ2-1
d_call: -
clone_size: many
cdr3_aa: CASMELWGEQFF
cdr3_nt: TGTGCCAGCATGGAGTTATGGGGTGAGCAGTTCTTC

v_call: TRBV12-3/TRBV12-4
j_call: TRBJ1-4
d_call: -
clone_size: -
cdr3_aa: CASSFGTLGEKLFF
cdr3_nt: TGTGCCAGCAGTTTTGGGACCCTGGGGGAAAAACTGTTTTTT

v_call: TRBV15
j_call: TRBJ2-7
d_call: TRBD1
clone_size: once
cdr3_aa: CATSDPEGQGSSYEQYF
cdr3_nt: TGCGCCACCAGCGATCCTGAAGGACAGGGCAGCTCCTACGAGCAGTACTTC

v_call: TRBV7-9
j_call: TRBJ1-2
d_call: -
clone_size: -
cdr3_aa: CASSPRGGTNYGYTF
cdr3_nt: TGTGCCAGCAGTCCACGGGGGGGAACGAACTATGGCTACACCTTC

v_call: TRBV5-1
j_call: TRBJ2-7
d_call: TRBD2
clone_size: -
cdr3_aa: CASSWAGEAYNEQYF
cdr3_nt: TGCGCCAGCAGCTGGGCGGGAGAGGCCTACAATGAGCAGTACTTC

v_call: TRBV3-1
j_call: TRBJ2-5
d_call: -
clone_size: -
cdr3_aa: CASSQAGDAKGETQYF
cdr3_nt: TGTGCCAGCAGCCAAGCAGGAGACGCGAAAGGAGAGACCCAGTACTTC

v_call: TRBV29-1
j_call: TRBJ1-2
d_call: -
clone_size: -
cdr3_aa: CSGGTNPNYGYTF
cdr3_nt: TGCAGCGGCGGGACGAACCCAAACTATGGCTACACCTTC

v_call: TRBV4-1
j_call: TRBJ2-7
d_call: TRBD1
clone_size: few
cdr3_aa: CASSQVPGQGLEQYF
cdr3_nt: TGCGCCAGCAGCCAAGTCCCGGGACAGGGCCTCGAGCAGTACTTC

v_call: TRBV7-2
j_call: TRBJ2-1
d_call: TRBD2
clone_size: -
cdr3_aa: CASSPTSGRIYNEQFF
cdr3_nt: TGTGCCAGCAGCCCTACGAGCGGGAGGATCTACAATGAGCAGTTCTTC

v_call: TRBV5-6
j_call: TRBJ1-1
d_call: -
clone_size: -
cdr3_aa: CAGSFATGQGTEAFF
cdr3_nt: TGTGCCGGCAGCTTCGCCACAGGGCAGGGCACTGAAGCTTTCTTT